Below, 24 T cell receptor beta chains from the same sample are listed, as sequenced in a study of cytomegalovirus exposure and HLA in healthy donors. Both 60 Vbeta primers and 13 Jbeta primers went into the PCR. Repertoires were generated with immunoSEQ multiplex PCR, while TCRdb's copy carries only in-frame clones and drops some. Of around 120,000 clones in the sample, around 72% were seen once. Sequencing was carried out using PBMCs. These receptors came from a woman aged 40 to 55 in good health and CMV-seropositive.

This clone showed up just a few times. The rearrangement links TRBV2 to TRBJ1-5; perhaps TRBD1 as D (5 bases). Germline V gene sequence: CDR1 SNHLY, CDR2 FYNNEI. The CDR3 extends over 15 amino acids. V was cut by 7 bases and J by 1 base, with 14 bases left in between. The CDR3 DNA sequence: TGTGCCAGCACCCTGGAGGGGCAAAGCAATCAGCCCCAGCATTTT. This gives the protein CASTLEGQSNQPQHF. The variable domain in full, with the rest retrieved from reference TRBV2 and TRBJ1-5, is EPEVTQTPSHQVTQMGQEVILRCVPISNHLYFYWYRQILGQKVEFLVSFYNNEISEKSEIFDDQFSVERPDGSNFTLKIRSTKLEDSAMYFCASTLEGQSNQPQHFGDGTRLSIL.

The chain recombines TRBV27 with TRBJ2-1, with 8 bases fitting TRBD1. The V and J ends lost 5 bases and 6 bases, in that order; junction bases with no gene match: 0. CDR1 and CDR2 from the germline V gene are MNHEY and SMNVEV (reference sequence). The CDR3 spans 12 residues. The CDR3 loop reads CASSTGGNEQFF. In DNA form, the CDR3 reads TGTGCCAGCAGTACAGGGGGCAATGAGCAGTTCTTC.

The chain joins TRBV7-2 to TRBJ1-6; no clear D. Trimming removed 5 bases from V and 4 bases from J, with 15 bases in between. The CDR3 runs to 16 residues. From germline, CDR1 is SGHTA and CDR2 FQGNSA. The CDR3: CASSPRQSGYNSPLHF. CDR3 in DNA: TGTGCCAGCAGCCCCCGACAAAGCGGTTATAATTCACCCCTCCACTTT.

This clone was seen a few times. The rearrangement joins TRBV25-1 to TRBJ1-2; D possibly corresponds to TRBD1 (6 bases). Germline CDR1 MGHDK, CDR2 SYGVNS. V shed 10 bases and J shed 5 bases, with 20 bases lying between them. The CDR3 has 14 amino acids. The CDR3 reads CATEGGGALYGYTF. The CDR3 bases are TGTGCCACGGAGGGTGGGGGGGCCTTATATGGCTACACCTTC.

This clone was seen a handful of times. In DNA form, the CDR3 reads TGCGCCAGCAGCCCGATGGGGGGGATTGGCTCCGGGGGAAACACTGAAGCTTTCTTT. Amino acid sequence: CASSPMGGIGSGGNTEAFF. The V gene is TRBV4-1, the J gene TRBJ1-1; D is perhaps TRBD1 (5 bases). V was trimmed by 4 bases and J by 2 bases, leaving 26 bases between them. The CDR3 runs 19 residues. Looked up from germline, CDR1 is MGHRA and CDR2 is YSYEKL.

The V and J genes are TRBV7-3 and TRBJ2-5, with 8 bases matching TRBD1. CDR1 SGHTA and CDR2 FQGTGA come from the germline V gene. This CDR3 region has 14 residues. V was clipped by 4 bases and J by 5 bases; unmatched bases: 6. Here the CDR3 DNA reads TGTGCCAGCAGCTCACAGGGGGGCTCTGAGACCCAGTACTTC. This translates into CASSSQGGSETQYF.

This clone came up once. The CDR3 sequence is CASRNPGTGLDEQYF. The CDR3 DNA sequence: TGTGCCAGCAGGAACCCCGGGACAGGGTTAGACGAGCAGTACTTC. The chain joins TRBV6-6 to TRBJ2-7; 9 bases fit TRBD1. J lost 5 bases, V lost 6 bases, and 11 bases had no gene match. This CDR3 is 15 amino acids long. Germline V gene data show CDR1 as MNHNY and CDR2 as SVGAGI (reference sequence).

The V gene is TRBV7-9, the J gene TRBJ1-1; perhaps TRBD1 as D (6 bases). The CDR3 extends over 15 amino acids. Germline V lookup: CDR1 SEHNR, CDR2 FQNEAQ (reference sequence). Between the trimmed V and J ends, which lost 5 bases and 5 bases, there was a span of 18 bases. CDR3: CASSPDSIVLTEAFF. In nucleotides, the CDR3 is TGTGCCAGCAGCCCGGACAGTATAGTGCTTACTGAAGCTTTCTTT.

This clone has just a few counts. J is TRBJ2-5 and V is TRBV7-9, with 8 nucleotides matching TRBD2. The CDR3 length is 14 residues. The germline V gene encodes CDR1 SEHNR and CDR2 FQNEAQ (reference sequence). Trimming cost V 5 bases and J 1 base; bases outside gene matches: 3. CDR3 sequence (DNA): TGTGCCAGCAGCCAGACTAGCGTCCAAGAGACCCAGTACTTC. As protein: CASSQTSVQETQYF.

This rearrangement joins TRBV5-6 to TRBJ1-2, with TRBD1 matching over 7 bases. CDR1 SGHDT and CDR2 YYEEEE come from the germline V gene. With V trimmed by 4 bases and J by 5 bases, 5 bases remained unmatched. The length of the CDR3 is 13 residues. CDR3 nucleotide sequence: TGTGCCAGCAGCGCGGGACAGCTTTATGGCTACACCTTC. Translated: CASSAGQLYGYTF.

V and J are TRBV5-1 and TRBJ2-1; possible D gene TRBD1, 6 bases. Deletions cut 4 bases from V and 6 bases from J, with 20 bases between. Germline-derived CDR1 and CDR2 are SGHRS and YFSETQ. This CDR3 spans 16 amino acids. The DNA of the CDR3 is TGCGCCAGCAGCCATCGAACAGGGTCAGCTCCCAATGAGCAGTTCTTC. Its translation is CASSHRTGSAPNEQFF.

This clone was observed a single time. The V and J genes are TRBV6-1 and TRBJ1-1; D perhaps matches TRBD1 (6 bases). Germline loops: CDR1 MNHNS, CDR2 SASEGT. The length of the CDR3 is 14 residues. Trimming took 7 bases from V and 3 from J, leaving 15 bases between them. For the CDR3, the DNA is TGTGCCAGCACCAGTAGGGACAAACACACTGAAGCTTTCTTT. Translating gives CASTSRDKHTEAFF.

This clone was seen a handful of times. The CDR3 bases are TGTGCCAGCAGCTTATACGGGGGGGCCTACAATGAGCAGTTCTTC. Translation gives CASSLYGGAYNEQFF. This sequence joins TRBV11-2 and TRBJ2-1; 8 bases fit TRBD2. Germline V gene lookup returns CDR1 SGHAT and CDR2 FQNNGV. Germline trimming cut 2 bases from V and 2 bases from J; bases unmatched to any gene: 2. The CDR3 consists of 15 residues.

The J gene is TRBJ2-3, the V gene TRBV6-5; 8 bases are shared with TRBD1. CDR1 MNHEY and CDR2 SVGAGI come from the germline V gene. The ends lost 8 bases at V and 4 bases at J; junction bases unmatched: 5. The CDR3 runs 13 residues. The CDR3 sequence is CASAQQGADTQYF. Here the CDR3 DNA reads TGTGCCAGCGCCCAACAGGGGGCAGATACGCAGTATTTT.

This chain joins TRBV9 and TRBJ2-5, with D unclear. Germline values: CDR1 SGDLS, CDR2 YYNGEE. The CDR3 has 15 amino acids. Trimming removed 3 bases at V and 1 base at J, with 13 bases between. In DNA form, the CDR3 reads TGTGCCAGCAGCGGCGAATCAGGTCCCCAAGAGACCCAGTACTTC. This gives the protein CASSGESGPQETQYF.

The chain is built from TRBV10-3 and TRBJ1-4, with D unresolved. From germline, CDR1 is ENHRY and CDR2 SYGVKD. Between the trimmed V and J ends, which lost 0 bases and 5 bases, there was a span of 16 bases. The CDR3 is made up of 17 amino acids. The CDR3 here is CAISESQDSLLNEKLFF. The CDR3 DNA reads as TGTGCCATCAGTGAGTCCCAAGACTCCCTTCTAAATGAAAAACTGTTTTTT.

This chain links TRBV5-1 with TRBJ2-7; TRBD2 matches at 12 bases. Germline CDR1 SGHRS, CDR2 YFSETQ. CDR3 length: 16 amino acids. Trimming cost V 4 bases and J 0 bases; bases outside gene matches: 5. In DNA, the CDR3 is TGCGCCAGCAGCCCCCGGACTAGCGGGGCCTCCTACGAGCAGTACTTC. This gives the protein CASSPRTSGASYEQYF. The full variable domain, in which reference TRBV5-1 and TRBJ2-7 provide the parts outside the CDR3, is KAGVTQTPRYLIKTRGQQVTLSCSPISGHRSVSWYQQTPGQGLQFLFEYFSETQRNKGNFPGRFSGRQFSNSRSEMNVSTLELGDSALYLCASSPRTSGASYEQYFGPGTRLTVT.

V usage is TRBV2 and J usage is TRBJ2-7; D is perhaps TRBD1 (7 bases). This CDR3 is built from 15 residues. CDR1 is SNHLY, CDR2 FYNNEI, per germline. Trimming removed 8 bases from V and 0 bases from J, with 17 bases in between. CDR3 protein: CASAGQTGSSYEQYF. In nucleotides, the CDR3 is TGTGCCAGCGCGGGACAGACAGGGAGCTCCTACGAGCAGTACTTC.

CDR3 DNA sequence: TGTGCCAGCAGGCCCGGACAGGGGGCGGCCAAAAACATTCAGTACTTC. Translated, it gives CASRPGQGAAKNIQYF. V usage is TRBV5-6 and J usage is TRBJ2-4, with 11 bases fitting TRBD1. The germline V gene has CDR1 SGHDT and CDR2 YYEEEE. The CDR3 contains 16 residues. The V gene end was trimmed by 5 bases and the J gene end by 1 base; junction bases not matched to a gene: 5. Full variable domain (outside the CDR3, taken from reference TRBV5-6 and TRBJ2-4): DAGVTQSPTHLIKTRGQQVTLRCSPKSGHDTVSWYQQALGQGPQFIFQYYEEEERQRGNFPDRFSGHQFPNYSSELNVNALLLGDSALYLCASRPGQGAAKNIQYFGAGTRLSVL.

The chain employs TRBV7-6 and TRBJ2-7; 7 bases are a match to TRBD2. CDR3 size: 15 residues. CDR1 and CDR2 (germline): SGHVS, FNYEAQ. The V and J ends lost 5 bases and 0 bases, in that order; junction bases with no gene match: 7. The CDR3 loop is CASSPTSPPSYEQYF. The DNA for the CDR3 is TGTGCCAGCAGCCCGACTAGCCCCCCCTCCTACGAGCAGTACTTC.

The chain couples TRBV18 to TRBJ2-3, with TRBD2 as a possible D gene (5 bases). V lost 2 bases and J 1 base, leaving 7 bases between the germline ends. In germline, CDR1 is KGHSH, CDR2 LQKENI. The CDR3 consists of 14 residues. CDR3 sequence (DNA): TGTGCCAGCTCACCAGGACTGGGCACAGATACGCAGTATTTT. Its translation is CASSPGLGTDTQYF. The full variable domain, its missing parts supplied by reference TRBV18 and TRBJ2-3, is NAGVMQNPRHLVRRRGQEARLRCSPMKGHSHVYWYRQLPEEGLKFMVYLQKENIIDESGMPKERFSAEFPKEGPSILRIQQVVRGDSAAYFCASSPGLGTDTQYFGPGTRLTVL.

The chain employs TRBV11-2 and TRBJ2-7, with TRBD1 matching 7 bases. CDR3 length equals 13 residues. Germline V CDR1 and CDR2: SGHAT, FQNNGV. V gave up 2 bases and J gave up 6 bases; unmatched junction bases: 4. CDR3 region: CASSLNRGSEQYF. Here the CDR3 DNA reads TGTGCCAGCAGCTTAAACAGGGGATCCGAGCAGTACTTC.

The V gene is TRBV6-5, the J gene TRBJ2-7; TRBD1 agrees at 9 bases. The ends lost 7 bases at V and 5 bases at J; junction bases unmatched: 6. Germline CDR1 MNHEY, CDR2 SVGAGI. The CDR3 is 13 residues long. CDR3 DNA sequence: TGTGCCAGCACCGACAGGGGGTCCCACGAGCAGTACTTC. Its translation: CASTDRGSHEQYF.

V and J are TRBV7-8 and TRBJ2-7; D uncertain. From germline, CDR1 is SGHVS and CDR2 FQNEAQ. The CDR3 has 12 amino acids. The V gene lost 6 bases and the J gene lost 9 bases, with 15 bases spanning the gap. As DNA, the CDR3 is TGTGCCAGCAGTTCCTCTGGTCTAGGGCAGTACTTC. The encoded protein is CASSSSGLGQYF.